Listed below are T cell receptor beta chains from one sample, sequenced in a study of blood T cells in healthy people across ages. TCRdb redid the calling of the 5' RACE reads with MiXCR, one entry per CDR3 protein. Of some 1 million distinct CDR3 sequences detected, around 43% appear once; the ten largest clones hold approximately 20%. The sample taken for sequencing was blood. The receptors come from an older woman in good health. The CDR3 runs from the conserved cysteine through the conserved F or W. D genes are given only for firm matches. The listing skips clone size in some rows; elsewhere it reads once, few, many or a size class.

v_gene: TRBV2
j_gene: TRBJ2-1
d_gene: TRBD2
abundance: .
CDR3aa: CASNHGLAVQSYNEQFF
CDR3nt: TGTGCCAGCAACCACGGACTAGCGGTCCAATCCTACAATGAGCAGTTCTTC

v_gene: TRBV29-1
j_gene: TRBJ2-7
d_gene: TRBD2
abundance: few
CDR3aa: CSVVKSTLAGGDEQYF
CDR3nt: TGCAGCGTTGTAAAATCAACGCTAGCGGGAGGAGACGAGCAGTACTTC

v_gene: TRBV4-3
j_gene: TRBJ1-2
d_gene: .
abundance: .
CDR3aa: CASSQDSRGATGYTF
CDR3nt: TGCGCCAGCAGCCAAGACTCCCGGGGGGCGACGGGCTACACCTTC

v_gene: TRBV5-1
j_gene: TRBJ2-7
d_gene: .
abundance: .
CDR3aa: CASSFEASAAYEQYF
CDR3nt: TGCGCCAGCAGCTTTGAAGCGTCAGCGGCCTACGAGCAGTACTTC

v_gene: TRBV9
j_gene: TRBJ1-6
d_gene: .
abundance: few
CDR3aa: CASSQHQGRNSPLHF
CDR3nt: TGTGCCAGCAGCCAACATCAGGGTCGAAATTCACCCCTCCACTTT

v_gene: TRBV28
j_gene: TRBJ2-4
d_gene: .
abundance: few
CDR3aa: CASSKRAGGNIQYF
CDR3nt: TGTGCCAGCAGTAAGAGGGCCGGCGGAAACATTCAGTACTTC

v_gene: TRBV6-6
j_gene: TRBJ2-5
d_gene: .
abundance: .
CDR3aa: CASRKGIEETQYF
CDR3nt: TGTGCCAGCAGGAAAGGGATCGAAGAGACCCAGTACTTC

v_gene: TRBV6-1
j_gene: TRBJ2-3
d_gene: .
abundance: .
CDR3aa: CASSEGGRGSDTQYF
CDR3nt: TGTGCCAGCAGTGAAGGGGGGAGGGGGTCAGATACGCAGTATTTT

v_gene: TRBV6-6
j_gene: TRBJ2-7
d_gene: .
abundance: few
CDR3aa: CASTWDSSYEQYF
CDR3nt: TGTGCCAGCACCTGGGACTCCTCCTACGAGCAGTACTTC

v_gene: TRBV4-1
j_gene: TRBJ1-2
d_gene: TRBD1
abundance: few
CDR3aa: CASSQKEGALGYGYTF
CDR3nt: TGCGCCAGCAGCCAGAAAGAGGGGGCGCTTGGCTATGGCTACACCTTC

v_gene: TRBV6-6
j_gene: TRBJ2-7
d_gene: TRBD2
abundance: .
CDR3aa: CASSTTGTSLDEQYF
CDR3nt: TGTGCCAGCAGTACAACCGGGACTAGCTTAGACGAGCAGTACTTC

v_gene: TRBV28
j_gene: TRBJ2-1
d_gene: .
abundance: few
CDR3aa: CASSLGGGWDDSRYNEQFF
CDR3nt: TGTGCCAGCAGTTTAGGGGGTGGGTGGGACGATAGCCGATACAATGAGCAGTTCTTC

v_gene: TRBV6-5
j_gene: TRBJ2-7
d_gene: .
abundance: few
CDR3aa: CASSKGFSASYEQYF
CDR3nt: TGTGCCAGCAGCAAAGGATTTAGCGCCTCCTACGAGCAGTACTTC

v_gene: TRBV20-1
j_gene: TRBJ2-7
d_gene: .
abundance: .
CDR3aa: CSARVDAYEQYF
CDR3nt: TGCAGTGCCCGGGTCGACGCCTACGAGCAGTACTTC

v_gene: TRBV5-1
j_gene: TRBJ2-5
d_gene: TRBD2
abundance: once
CDR3aa: CASSLRTSGRLETQYF
CDR3nt: TGCGCCAGCAGCCTCCGGACTAGCGGGAGGTTAGAGACCCAGTACTTC

v_gene: TRBV20-1
j_gene: TRBJ2-3
d_gene: .
abundance: .
CDR3aa: CSPTDPTDTQYF
CDR3nt: TGCAGTCCTACTGATCCCACAGATACGCAGTATTTT

v_gene: TRBV20-1
j_gene: TRBJ1-2
d_gene: .
abundance: .
CDR3aa: CSASGTANYGYTF
CDR3nt: TGCAGTGCTAGTGGTACGGCGAACTATGGCTACACCTTC

v_gene: TRBV6-1
j_gene: TRBJ1-2
d_gene: .
abundance: .
CDR3aa: CASSELPRRSSDGYTF
CDR3nt: TGTGCCAGCAGTGAACTCCCAAGACGCTCTAGTGATGGCTACACCTTC

v_gene: TRBV28
j_gene: TRBJ2-7
d_gene: .
abundance: few
CDR3aa: CASSPGPTTRDEQYF
CDR3nt: TGTGCCAGCAGTCCGGGACCTACAACGCGGGACGAGCAGTACTTC

v_gene: TRBV25-1
j_gene: TRBJ1-4
d_gene: .
abundance: .
CDR3aa: CASSRTFNEKLFF
CDR3nt: TGTGCTAGCAGCCGCACATTCAATGAAAAACTGTTTTTT

v_gene: TRBV27
j_gene: TRBJ1-5
d_gene: .
abundance: few
CDR3aa: CASSRSPYSNQPQHF
CDR3nt: TGTGCCAGTAGCAGGAGCCCGTATAGCAATCAGCCCCAGCATTTT

v_gene: TRBV9
j_gene: TRBJ2-7
d_gene: TRBD1
abundance: .
CDR3aa: CASSGKGDRGEQYF
CDR3nt: TGTGCCAGCAGCGGAAAGGGGGACAGGGGCGAGCAGTACTTC

v_gene: TRBV27
j_gene: TRBJ1-5
d_gene: .
abundance: .
CDR3aa: CASSAGRGNQPQHF
CDR3nt: TGTGCCAGCAGTGCGGGACGGGGGAATCAGCCCCAGCATTTT

v_gene: TRBV20-1
j_gene: TRBJ2-4
d_gene: TRBD1
abundance: few
CDR3aa: CSARTTGGNIQYF
CDR3nt: TGCAGTGCTAGAACGACAGGGGGGAACATTCAGTACTTC

v_gene: TRBV7-9
j_gene: TRBJ1-6
d_gene: .
abundance: .
CDR3aa: CASSPRPEESSPLHF
CDR3nt: TGTGCCAGCAGCCCCCGCCCCGAGGAGAGTTCACCCCTCCACTTT

v_gene: TRBV5-1
j_gene: TRBJ2-2
d_gene: TRBD1
abundance: few
CDR3aa: CASSPGQGFVGELFF
CDR3nt: TGCGCCAGCAGTCCGGGACAGGGGTTCGTCGGGGAGCTGTTTTTT

v_gene: TRBV28
j_gene: TRBJ2-1
d_gene: .
abundance: .
CDR3aa: CASSFPGGGNEQFF
CDR3nt: TGTGCCAGCAGTTTTCCGGGTGGTGGGAATGAGCAGTTCTTC

v_gene: TRBV27
j_gene: TRBJ1-2
d_gene: .
abundance: .
CDR3aa: CASSTVRDSSYGYTF
CDR3nt: TGTGCCAGCAGTACAGTTCGGGATTCTTCCTATGGCTACACCTTC

v_gene: TRBV4-1
j_gene: TRBJ2-3
d_gene: .
abundance: few
CDR3aa: CASSQAEGVGDTQYF
CDR3nt: TGCGCCAGCAGCCAGGCCGAGGGTGTGGGAGATACGCAGTATTTT

v_gene: TRBV5-1
j_gene: TRBJ2-3
d_gene: .
abundance: .
CDR3aa: CASSHREGFTDTQYF
CDR3nt: TGCGCCAGCAGTCACAGGGAAGGGTTCACAGATACGCAGTATTTT

v_gene: TRBV27
j_gene: TRBJ2-7
d_gene: .
abundance: .
CDR3aa: CASSLTSTVTYEQYF
CDR3nt: TGTGCCAGCAGTCTGACCTCGACAGTGACCTACGAGCAGTACTTC

v_gene: TRBV12-3/TRBV12-4
j_gene: TRBJ2-1
d_gene: .
abundance: .
CDR3aa: CASTWGFEQFF
CDR3nt: TGTGCCAGCACCTGGGGTTTTGAGCAGTTCTTC

v_gene: TRBV29-1
j_gene: TRBJ2-3
d_gene: .
abundance: few
CDR3aa: CSVEPTRTDTQYF
CDR3nt: TGCAGCGTTGAACCGACACGCACAGATACGCAGTATTTT

v_gene: TRBV28
j_gene: TRBJ2-7
d_gene: TRBD1
abundance: .
CDR3aa: CASSLGTESSYEQYF
CDR3nt: TGTGCCAGCAGTTTAGGGACAGAGAGCTCCTACGAGCAGTACTTC

v_gene: TRBV27
j_gene: TRBJ1-1
d_gene: .
abundance: few
CDR3aa: CASSLSSGGNTEAFF
CDR3nt: TGTGCCAGCAGTTTATCGTCCGGGGGGAACACTGAAGCTTTCTTT

v_gene: TRBV13
j_gene: TRBJ2-3
d_gene: TRBD2
abundance: .
CDR3aa: CASSLVHSGEERGTDTQYF
CDR3nt: TGTGCCAGCAGCTTAGTCCACAGCGGGGAAGAAAGAGGCACAGATACGCAGTATTTT

v_gene: TRBV27
j_gene: TRBJ2-1
d_gene: .
abundance: .
CDR3aa: CASSLSWVGGLSYNEQFF
CDR3nt: TGTGCCAGCAGTTTATCATGGGTTGGCGGCTTGTCCTACAATGAGCAGTTCTTC

v_gene: TRBV20-1
j_gene: TRBJ2-1
d_gene: .
abundance: few
CDR3aa: CSATPSGEQFF
CDR3nt: TGCAGTGCTACCCCATCGGGAGAGCAGTTCTTC

v_gene: TRBV6-1
j_gene: TRBJ2-7
d_gene: .
abundance: .
CDR3aa: CASNGGRTYNEQYF
CDR3nt: TGTGCCAGCAATGGGGGGCGGACCTACAATGAGCAGTACTTC

v_gene: TRBV28
j_gene: TRBJ2-6
d_gene: TRBD1
abundance: few
CDR3aa: CASTLAGGGVLTF
CDR3nt: TGTGCCAGCACCTTGGCAGGGGGCGGCGTCCTGACTTTC

v_gene: TRBV10-1
j_gene: TRBJ2-7
d_gene: TRBD2
abundance: .
CDR3aa: CASSGLGKDNEQYF
CDR3nt: TGCGCCAGCAGCGGACTAGGGAAGGACAATGAGCAGTACTTC

v_gene: TRBV28
j_gene: TRBJ1-5
d_gene: TRBD1
abundance: few
CDR3aa: CASSSVGQGLRPQHF
CDR3nt: TGTGCCAGCTCCTCGGTCGGACAGGGGCTGAGGCCCCAGCATTTT

v_gene: TRBV7-2
j_gene: TRBJ2-1
d_gene: .
abundance: .
CDR3aa: CASSSNPSSGEQFF
CDR3nt: TGTGCCAGCAGCTCGAACCCCAGTTCGGGTGAGCAGTTCTTC

v_gene: TRBV27
j_gene: TRBJ2-7
d_gene: .
abundance: .
CDR3aa: CASGVSRGDLGYEQYF
CDR3nt: TGTGCCAGCGGAGTTTCAAGGGGGGACTTAGGCTACGAGCAGTACTTC

v_gene: TRBV4-2
j_gene: TRBJ2-3
d_gene: TRBD2
abundance: .
CDR3aa: CASSQEGVAGGPTDTQYF
CDR3nt: TGTGCCAGCAGCCAAGAGGGGGTAGCGGGAGGGCCGACAGATACGCAGTATTTT

v_gene: TRBV20-1
j_gene: TRBJ2-7
d_gene: TRBD1
abundance: few
CDR3aa: CSARGQGASYEQYF
CDR3nt: TGCAGTGCTCGGGGACAGGGGGCTTCCTACGAGCAGTACTTC

v_gene: TRBV5-4
j_gene: TRBJ2-3
d_gene: .
abundance: .
CDR3aa: CASSLTVKSTDTQYF
CDR3nt: TGTGCCAGCAGCCTGACGGTGAAGAGCACAGATACGCAGTATTTT

v_gene: TRBV5-5
j_gene: TRBJ2-3
d_gene: .
abundance: .
CDR3aa: CASSRSVITPDAQCF
CDR3nt: TGTGCCAGCAGCCGCTCGGTTATTACCCCAGATGCGCAGTGTTTT

v_gene: TRBV7-2
j_gene: TRBJ1-1
d_gene: TRBD1
abundance: .
CDR3aa: CASSLFGTVNTEAFF
CDR3nt: TGTGCCAGCAGCTTGTTCGGGACAGTGAACACTGAAGCTTTCTTT

v_gene: TRBV28
j_gene: TRBJ1-2
d_gene: .
abundance: few
CDR3aa: CASSWIGEEGYTF
CDR3nt: TGTGCCAGCAGTTGGATAGGAGAGGAGGGCTACACCTTC

v_gene: TRBV7-9
j_gene: TRBJ2-6
d_gene: .
abundance: few
CDR3aa: CASSHPSASGANVLTF
CDR3nt: TGTGCCAGCAGCCACCCGTCGGCCTCTGGGGCCAACGTCCTGACTTTC

v_gene: TRBV7-2
j_gene: TRBJ2-1
d_gene: TRBD2
abundance: .
CDR3aa: CASSPRTSGTQFF
CDR3nt: TGTGCCAGCAGCCCTCGGACTAGCGGGACCCAGTTCTTC

v_gene: TRBV27
j_gene: TRBJ2-7
d_gene: .
abundance: .
CDR3aa: CASTSGSGSYEQYF
CDR3nt: TGTGCCAGCACATCCGGCAGCGGATCCTACGAGCAGTACTTC